This entry features one TCR beta chain sequence. Its antigen remains unidentified. The data were taken from a study of T cells in localized non-small cell lung cancer. Overall study findings and caveats: Overall survival was longer when the density of T cells in the blood was higher. Heterogeneity stays possible, as sequencing covered only one tumor region. In uninvolved adjacent lung, T cell clonality reached its highest value, exceeding tumor. Detection in adjacent lung was observed for a median about 50 of the top 100 tumor clones.

The CDR3 has 16 residues. V shed 6 bases, J shed 5 bases, and the junction held 7 bases outside the gene matches. CDR1 LNHDA and CDR2 SQIVND come from the germline V gene (reference sequence). Only in-frame clones appear in the TCRdb table, and some are missing; sequencing was by immunoSEQ multiplex PCR. This sample has 75,000 to 95,000 clones, with roughly 80% found just once. Sequencing was performed on PBMCs, taken before any cancer treatment. This receptor was obtained from a man aged 35 to 69 with stage II squamous cell lung carcinoma. The chain joins TRBV19 to TRBJ1-6, with 10 bases fitting TRBD1. CDR3 in DNA: TGTGCCAGTAGGAGGTCCGGGACAGGGGATAATTCACCCCTCCACTTT. The encoded protein is CASRRSGTGDNSPLHF.